The rows below give T cell receptor beta chains drawn from one sample of a study of metastatic and nonmetastatic thyroid tumors. TCRdb re-called the PCR reads via MiXCR. The sample lists several thousand clones; approximately 33% were seen once. Sequences were obtained from adjacent normal tissue. The receptors derive from a female donor with papillary thyroid cancer or a benign thyroid nodule (not recorded which). Some clones in this sample may be carry-over from other donors' samples. The CDR3 runs from the conserved cysteine through the conserved F or W. A D gene is named only where the DNA matches it firmly. Clone size is not always given. Where it is, it says once, few, many or a class for expanded clones.

v_call: TRBV5-1; j_call: TRBJ1-1; clone_size: many; d_call: NA; cdr3_nt: TGCGCCAGCAGCTTAGGGGGGAACACTGAAGCTTTCTTT; cdr3_aa: CASSLGGNTEAFF
v_call: TRBV13; j_call: TRBJ2-7; clone_size: NA; d_call: NA; cdr3_nt: NA; cdr3_aa: CASSIYLCSALDGSYEQYF
v_call: TRBV6-5; j_call: TRBJ1-6; clone_size: few; d_call: NA; cdr3_nt: TGTGCCAGCAGTTTGGGGGTTGCCCCTGGGGCACCCCTCCACTTT; cdr3_aa: CASSLGVAPGAPLHF
v_call: TRBV2; j_call: TRBJ2-5; clone_size: few; d_call: TRBD1; cdr3_nt: TGTGCCAGGAGTGGGACAGGTGGAGGAGAGACCCAGTACTTC; cdr3_aa: CARSGTGGGETQYF
v_call: TRBV11-2; j_call: TRBJ2-7; clone_size: NA; d_call: NA; cdr3_nt: TGTGCCAGCAGCCCGGACGGATCCTACGAGCAGTACTTC; cdr3_aa: CASSPDGSYEQYF
v_call: TRBV11-2; j_call: TRBJ2-7; clone_size: NA; d_call: TRBD1; cdr3_nt: TGTACCAGCAGCTTAGATTCCTGGACAGGTTTTTACGAGCAGTACTTT; cdr3_aa: CTSSLDSWTGFYEQYF
v_call: TRBV11-1; j_call: TRBJ1-1; clone_size: medium-sized; d_call: TRBD1; cdr3_nt: TGTGCCAGCAGCGCCGTCAGGGGGTTCAAAAATGAAGCTTTCTTT; cdr3_aa: CASSAVRGFKNEAFF
v_call: TRBV6-1; j_call: TRBJ2-1; clone_size: NA; d_call: TRBD2; cdr3_nt: TGTGTCAGCAGTACCGGGACTAGCGGGCCAGCCGCCTACAATGAGCAGTTCTTC; cdr3_aa: CVSSTGTSGPAAYNEQFF
v_call: TRBV14; j_call: TRBJ2-7; clone_size: few; d_call: NA; cdr3_nt: TGTGCCAGCAGCCACTCCTACGAGCAGTACTTC; cdr3_aa: CASSHSYEQYF
v_call: TRBV20-1; j_call: TRBJ2-7; clone_size: few; d_call: TRBD2; cdr3_nt: TGCAGTGCCCCCCGTACAACGGGGGGTTACTACGAGCAGTACTTC; cdr3_aa: CSAPRTTGGYYEQYF
v_call: TRBV3-1; j_call: TRBJ1-2; clone_size: NA; d_call: TRBD1; cdr3_nt: TGTGCCAGCAGCCAAGATCTAGGGACAGGGCTTACCTATGGCTACACCTTC; cdr3_aa: CASSQDLGTGLTYGYTF
v_call: TRBV6-1; j_call: TRBJ1-5; clone_size: few; d_call: NA; cdr3_nt: TGTGCCAGCAGTGCCCGGCCAGGGGAAGAACCCCAGCATTTT; cdr3_aa: CASSARPGEEPQHF
v_call: TRBV2; j_call: TRBJ1-2; clone_size: NA; d_call: NA; cdr3_nt: TGTGCTCTAAAGGAGGGGATAGGGTATGGCTACACCTTC; cdr3_aa: CALKEGIGYGYTF
v_call: TRBV5-1; j_call: TRBJ2-3; clone_size: NA; d_call: NA; cdr3_nt: TGCGCCAGCAGCCCCGACGCCCTGCGGGGAGGCACAGATACGCAGTATTTT; cdr3_aa: CASSPDALRGGTDTQYF
v_call: TRBV5-1; j_call: TRBJ2-1; clone_size: NA; d_call: NA; cdr3_nt: TGCGCCAGCAGCTTGGGTACTCATGAGCAGTTCTTC; cdr3_aa: CASSLGTHEQFF
v_call: TRBV9; j_call: TRBJ2-7; clone_size: NA; d_call: TRBD2; cdr3_nt: TGTGCCAGCAGCGTAGGAGGACTAGCGGACTACGAGCAGTACTTC; cdr3_aa: CASSVGGLADYEQYF
v_call: TRBV28; j_call: TRBJ2-3; clone_size: medium-sized; d_call: TRBD2; cdr3_nt: TGTGCCAGCGGCCTTAGCGGGAGAGGTACAGATACGCAGTATTTT; cdr3_aa: CASGLSGRGTDTQYF
v_call: TRBV6-1; j_call: TRBJ2-2; clone_size: few; d_call: NA; cdr3_nt: TGTGCCAGCAAGAGAACCGGGACCTACACCGGGGAGCTGTTTTTT; cdr3_aa: CASKRTGTYTGELFF
v_call: TRBV2; j_call: TRBJ1-3; clone_size: many; d_call: TRBD1; cdr3_nt: TGTGCCAGAAATACAGGGGACTCTGGAAACACCATATATTTT; cdr3_aa: CARNTGDSGNTIYF
v_call: TRBV12-3/TRBV12-4; j_call: TRBJ2-1; clone_size: NA; d_call: NA; cdr3_nt: TGTGCCAGTCTTCGAGGGCTATCCTACAATGAGCAGTTCTTC; cdr3_aa: CASLRGLSYNEQFF
v_call: TRBV27; j_call: TRBJ2-1; clone_size: few; d_call: TRBD2; cdr3_nt: TGTGCCAGCAGTCCCGGGACTACTGACAATGAGCAGTTCTTC; cdr3_aa: CASSPGTTDNEQFF
v_call: TRBV6-1; j_call: TRBJ2-7; clone_size: NA; d_call: TRBD1; cdr3_nt: TGTGCCAGCAGTGCTAAAGGGACAGGGGTCTACGAGCAGTACTTC; cdr3_aa: CASSAKGTGVYEQYF
v_call: TRBV6-6; j_call: TRBJ2-3; clone_size: few; d_call: NA; cdr3_nt: TGCGCCAGCAGTGACTCGAGGGACGGCACAGATACGCAGTATTTT; cdr3_aa: CASSDSRDGTDTQYF
v_call: TRBV6-1; j_call: TRBJ1-4; clone_size: NA; d_call: NA; cdr3_nt: TGTGCCAGCAGCCAGGATCCGGAAGGGGAAAAACTGTTTTTT; cdr3_aa: CASSQDPEGEKLFF
v_call: TRBV7-8; j_call: TRBJ2-1; clone_size: medium-sized; d_call: TRBD2; cdr3_nt: TGTGCCAGCAGTCCTCTGGCGGGAGGGTACATCGGCAATGAGCAGTTCTTC; cdr3_aa: CASSPLAGGYIGNEQFF
v_call: TRBV7-2; j_call: TRBJ2-3; clone_size: medium-sized; d_call: TRBD2; cdr3_nt: TGTGCCAGCAGCTTGTCCCTAGCGGGAAACACAGATACGCAGTATTTT; cdr3_aa: CASSLSLAGNTDTQYF
v_call: TRBV27; j_call: TRBJ1-6; clone_size: few; d_call: NA; cdr3_nt: TGTGCCAGCAGTTTCTACAGGGATAATTCACCCCTCCACTTT; cdr3_aa: CASSFYRDNSPLHF
v_call: TRBV30; j_call: TRBJ2-7; clone_size: NA; d_call: TRBD2; cdr3_nt: TGTGCCTGGACCAGGCGGGGGGGAATACCTTCGGGCGAGCAGTACTTC; cdr3_aa: CAWTRRGGIPSGEQYF
v_call: TRBV24-1; j_call: TRBJ2-2; clone_size: medium-sized; d_call: NA; cdr3_nt: TGTGCCACCAGTGATCCGACGGTGACGAACACCGGGGAGCTGTTTTTT; cdr3_aa: CATSDPTVTNTGELFF
v_call: TRBV24-1; j_call: TRBJ2-3; clone_size: NA; d_call: NA; cdr3_nt: TGTGCCACCAGTGCCCCAGATACGCAGTATTTT; cdr3_aa: CATSAPDTQYF
v_call: TRBV5-1; j_call: TRBJ2-5; clone_size: NA; d_call: NA; cdr3_nt: TGCGCCAGCAGCTTGGCTGGGGGAGAGGTGACCCAGTACTTC; cdr3_aa: CASSLAGGEVTQYF
v_call: TRBV6-2/TRBV6-3; j_call: TRBJ2-6; clone_size: NA; d_call: TRBD2; cdr3_nt: TGTGCCAGCAGTTACTTCTATCGACTAGCGGGAGGCACTAAGGGGGCCAACGTCCTGACTTTC; cdr3_aa: CASSYFYRLAGGTKGANVLTF
v_call: TRBV12-3/TRBV12-4; j_call: TRBJ1-1; clone_size: NA; d_call: NA; cdr3_nt: TGTGCCAGCAGTCAGGGTTTGGGCACTGAAGCTTTCTTT; cdr3_aa: CASSQGLGTEAFF
v_call: TRBV4-1; j_call: TRBJ2-3; clone_size: NA; d_call: NA; cdr3_nt: TGCGCCAGCAGCCTAACCGGGACTCCCGTCGGCACAGATACGCAGTATTTT; cdr3_aa: CASSLTGTPVGTDTQYF
v_call: TRBV6-5; j_call: TRBJ1-1; clone_size: few; d_call: NA; cdr3_nt: TGTGCCAGCAGTTACTCTCCCGGGGTTGAAGCTTTCTTT; cdr3_aa: CASSYSPGVEAFF
v_call: TRBV4-1; j_call: TRBJ2-2; clone_size: NA; d_call: TRBD2; cdr3_nt: TGCGCCAGCAGCCGGGAGGGCGGAGCCGGGGAGCTGTTTTTT; cdr3_aa: CASSREGGAGELFF
v_call: TRBV11-3; j_call: TRBJ1-2; clone_size: many; d_call: TRBD1; cdr3_nt: TGTGCCAGCAGCCCAGGAGGGGGCAGGACCTTCTTCGGCTACACCTTC; cdr3_aa: CASSPGGGRTFFGYTF
v_call: TRBV2; j_call: TRBJ2-7; clone_size: few; d_call: NA; cdr3_nt: TGTGCCAGCAGTGCGGGTTTTGGTACCTACGAGCAGTACTTC; cdr3_aa: CASSAGFGTYEQYF
v_call: TRBV4-2; j_call: TRBJ1-3; clone_size: medium-sized; d_call: NA; cdr3_nt: TGTGCCAGCAGCCAAGGGCGGATCTCTGGAAACACCATATATTTT; cdr3_aa: CASSQGRISGNTIYF
v_call: TRBV28; j_call: TRBJ1-1; clone_size: many; d_call: NA; cdr3_nt: TGTGCCAGCAGCCCAGCCGTGTCGGGGGCGCAGGGCACTGAAGCTTTCTTT; cdr3_aa: CASSPAVSGAQGTEAFF
v_call: TRBV11-1; j_call: TRBJ2-7; clone_size: medium-sized; d_call: NA; cdr3_nt: TGTGCCAGCAGCTCCCCAGGGGCGGGGAGCTCCTACGAGCAGTACTTC; cdr3_aa: CASSSPGAGSSYEQYF
v_call: TRBV12-3/TRBV12-4; j_call: TRBJ2-7; clone_size: few; d_call: TRBD2; cdr3_nt: TGTGCCAGCAGTTTAGCGCGGGGGGGCGGACAAGACGAGCAGTACTTC; cdr3_aa: CASSLARGGGQDEQYF
v_call: TRBV12-3/TRBV12-4; j_call: TRBJ1-1; clone_size: few; d_call: NA; cdr3_nt: TGTGTCAGCAGTTTTCAGAGAAACACTGAAGCTTTCTTT; cdr3_aa: CVSSFQRNTEAFF
v_call: TRBV2; j_call: TRBJ2-1; clone_size: NA; d_call: TRBD1; cdr3_nt: TGTGCCAGCGGCCTTAGGACAGGGAGGAATGAGCAGTTCTTC; cdr3_aa: CASGLRTGRNEQFF
v_call: TRBV30; j_call: TRBJ1-5; clone_size: NA; d_call: NA; cdr3_nt: TGTGCCTGGAGTGCATCTCCGGGGGGTCAGCCCCAGCATTTT; cdr3_aa: CAWSASPGGQPQHF
v_call: TRBV27; j_call: TRBJ2-7; clone_size: few; d_call: TRBD2; cdr3_nt: TGTGCCAGCAGTAGCGGGATAGACGAGCAGTACTTC; cdr3_aa: CASSSGIDEQYF
v_call: TRBV5-4; j_call: TRBJ2-7; clone_size: NA; d_call: NA; cdr3_nt: TGTGCCAGCAGCATTCGGGGGGCCCTCTCCTACGAGCAGTACTTC; cdr3_aa: CASSIRGALSYEQYF
v_call: TRBV20-1; j_call: TRBJ2-4; clone_size: NA; d_call: NA; cdr3_nt: TGCAGTGCTAGAGATATGACGAGTGGTGGGATTCAGTACTTC; cdr3_aa: CSARDMTSGGIQYF
v_call: TRBV5-1; j_call: TRBJ1-6; clone_size: NA; d_call: TRBD1; cdr3_nt: TGCGCCAGCAGCCCTAGACAGGGCGGTAATTCACCCCTCCACTTT; cdr3_aa: CASSPRQGGNSPLHF
v_call: TRBV7-8; j_call: TRBJ2-7; clone_size: NA; d_call: TRBD1; cdr3_nt: TGTGCCAGCAGCTTAGAGACAGGGCCCTACGAGAAGTACTTC; cdr3_aa: CASSLETGPYEKYF
v_call: TRBV5-1; j_call: TRBJ1-3; clone_size: large; d_call: NA; cdr3_nt: TGCGCCAGCAGCTTGGTGCCGGGAGCTGGAAACACCATATATTTT; cdr3_aa: CASSLVPGAGNTIYF
v_call: TRBV2; j_call: TRBJ1-1; clone_size: medium-sized; d_call: TRBD1; cdr3_nt: TGTGCCAGCAGAGACAGTCCCACAGGGGGCGGGGGAGCTTTCTTT; cdr3_aa: CASRDSPTGGGGAFF
v_call: TRBV2; j_call: TRBJ1-2; clone_size: few; d_call: NA; cdr3_nt: TGTGCCAGCAGGGACGGACAGACGAACTATGGCTACACCTTC; cdr3_aa: CASRDGQTNYGYTF
v_call: TRBV29-1; j_call: TRBJ2-1; clone_size: many; d_call: TRBD2; cdr3_nt: TGCAGCTTCAGGACTAGCGGGAGTTTCAATGAGCAGTTCTTC; cdr3_aa: CSFRTSGSFNEQFF
v_call: TRBV28; j_call: TRBJ2-1; clone_size: few; d_call: NA; cdr3_nt: TGTGCCAGCAGCTTCATCGGGGGTGGGTCCTACAATGAGCAGTTCTTC; cdr3_aa: CASSFIGGGSYNEQFF
v_call: TRBV6-5; j_call: TRBJ1-3; clone_size: medium-sized; d_call: NA; cdr3_nt: TGTGCCAGCAGTTACAAGGCAGGGCTTCAAGTAAACACCATATATTTT; cdr3_aa: CASSYKAGLQVNTIYF
v_call: TRBV11-2; j_call: TRBJ1-3; clone_size: NA; d_call: NA; cdr3_nt: TGTGCCAGCAGCTACACCGCGGGGGCGGCGGGAAACACCATATATTTT; cdr3_aa: CASSYTAGAAGNTIYF
v_call: TRBV19; j_call: TRBJ2-7; clone_size: medium-sized; d_call: NA; cdr3_nt: TGTGCCAGTAGTATGCAGTACCAACTCAACGAGCAGTACTTC; cdr3_aa: CASSMQYQLNEQYF
v_call: TRBV5-6; j_call: TRBJ1-5; clone_size: many; d_call: NA; cdr3_nt: TGTGCCAGCAGCTTGGTGGATCAGCCCCAGCATTTT; cdr3_aa: CASSLVDQPQHF
v_call: TRBV12-3/TRBV12-4; j_call: TRBJ1-1; clone_size: NA; d_call: NA; cdr3_nt: TGTGCCAGCAGTGGGGGGGGTAGACTGAACACTGAAGCTTTCTTT; cdr3_aa: CASSGGGRLNTEAFF